The present T cell receptor beta chain was sequenced within a study of OX40 agonist ivuxolimab in advanced cancers. Overall study findings and caveats: Some patients without response likewise showed low normalized clonal expansion.

Here immunoSEQ multiplex PCR was the method, and the copy in TCRdb shows in-frame clones only, minus some. The table includes 75,000 to 80,000 clones, approximately 95% detected once. As to this clone: Its antigen remains unidentified.

Deletions cut 0 bases from V and 2 bases from J, with 14 bases between. The CDR3 runs to 15 residues. CDR1 and CDR2 (germline): SQVTM, ANQGSEA. The chain has TRBV29-1 and TRBJ2-7; D might be TRBD2 (6 bases). Material: CD4+ or CD8+ T cells sorted from blood, obtained in a trial of the OX40 agonist ivuxolimab. This TCR came from an adult with an advanced solid tumor such as melanoma, head and neck, liver or kidney cancer. In nucleotides, the CDR3 is TGCAGCGTTGAAGATGCCGGGACGGGGGCCTACGAGCAGTACTTC. Its translation: CSVEDAGTGAYEQYF.